The present T cell receptor (beta chain) was sequenced within a study of glioma-infiltrating T cells after dendritic cell vaccination. This clone was seen once. Germline values: CDR1 LNHNV, CDR2 YYDKDF (reference sequence). CDR3 size: 16 residues. V dropped 0 bases and J dropped 0 bases, with 9 bases sitting between them. Assay used: immunoSEQ multiplex PCR; TCRdb lists only in-frame clones, some missing. In the table there are about 92,000 clones, 85% to 90% of which are singletons. The chain combines TRBV15 with TRBJ1-3, with D unclear. This TCR derives from a human donor with glioblastoma. The sample consisted of blood, taken before dendritic cell vaccination. The CDR3 here is CATSRDRGYSGNTIYF. CDR3 DNA sequence: TGTGCCACCAGCAGAGACCGAGGATACTCTGGAAACACCATATATTTT.